The TCR beta chain described here comes from a study of Graves' ophthalmopathy and Graves' hyperthyroidism. No ophthalmopathy within 18 months of follow-up signified stable hyperthyroidism. Uncontrolled infections, other autoimmune diseases, pregnancy or lactation barred patients from enrollment. RNA transcripts were the template, and TCR beta CDR3 regions were amplified from them. After a first-round RT-PCR with HTBI primers, a second-round multiplex PCR was run. One entry per CDR3 protein results from TCRdb running MiXCR on the multiplex PCR reads. This table has 600,000 to 650,000 distinct CDR3 sequences, about 24% appearing once. V was trimmed by 6 bases and J by 7 bases, leaving 22 bases between them. The CDR3 has 15 amino acids. This clonotype was detected many times. Its target is not known. Study-wide findings and caveats: Using a 13-signature model, the authors split ophthalmopathy from stable hyperthyroidism, with under 90% sensitivity and around 84% specificity.

Material for sequencing was peripheral blood. The receptor was derived from a woman aged 18-30 years with stable Graves' hyperthyroidism. Some clones in this sample may be carry-over from other donors' samples. The chain combines TRBV12-3 or TRBV12-4 with TRBJ2-7, with D possibly being TRBD1 (5 bases). The CDR3 sequence is CASSPNRSTGEEQYF. The CDR3 coding sequence is TGTGCCAGCAGCCCAAACAGGTCCACAGGTGAGGAGCAGTACTTC.